These T cell receptor beta chains were read from a single sample in a study of blood T cell repertoires in COVID-19. Some clones are missing from TCRdb's copy, which holds only in-frame ones; the method was immunoSEQ multiplex PCR. The sample lists about 150,000 clones; about 90% were seen once. The material sequenced was peripheral blood. These receptor sequences come from a man aged 50 to 60 with acute or convalescent COVID-19. CDR3s include the opening cysteine and the closing phenylalanine or tryptophan. The D gene is left open where the match is weak. Rows give clone size only sometimes, using once, few, many, or a class for an expanded clone.

D,J,size,V,DNA,CDR3
-,TRBJ2-7,-,TRBV27,TGTGCCAGCAGTTACGGTTCAGCGTCTTCCTACGAGCAGTACTTC,CASSYGSASSYEQYF
TRBD2,TRBJ2-5,-,TRBV14,TGTGCCAGCAGCCCCTCAGGCAGCGGGAAGCAAGAGACCCAGTACTTC,CASSPSGSGKQETQYF
-,TRBJ1-6,-,TRBV7-8,TGTGCCAGCACAGAGGGAACCTATAATTCACCCCTCCACTTT,CASTEGTYNSPLHF
-,TRBJ1-2,-,TRBV27,TGTGCCAGCAGTTCACTAAGTAACTATGGCTACACCTTC,CASSSLSNYGYTF
-,TRBJ1-1,-,TRBV28,TGTGCCAGCAGTTTAGAGGTAGGAAACACTGAAGCTTTCTTT,CASSLEVGNTEAFF
-,TRBJ1-2,-,TRBV28,TGTGCCAGCAGTTTACCCTCCTCGGGAAAGTATGGCTACACCTTC,CASSLPSSGKYGYTF
TRBD1,TRBJ1-1,-,TRBV7-2,TGTGCCAGCAGCTGGCGGACAGGGGGCGGAGGGACTGAAGCTTTCTTT,CASSWRTGGGGTEAFF
TRBD2,TRBJ2-1,-,TRBV2,TGTGCCAGCAGTGGGCTGCGGGGGGGCGGAAATGAGCAGTTCTTC,CASSGLRGGGNEQFF
-,TRBJ2-3,-,TRBV4-2,TGTGCCAGCAGAACGGGACTCCCGGGGGCAGATACGCAGTATTTT,CASRTGLPGADTQYF
TRBD2,TRBJ2-5,once,TRBV29-1,TGCAGCGGGGCCGGAGCGGGGAAAGAGACCCAGTACTTC,CSGAGAGKETQYF
-,TRBJ1-2,-,TRBV28,TGTGCCAGCAGTTTTTCTGGGGGGAACTATGGCTACACCTTC,CASSFSGGNYGYTF
-,TRBJ2-1,-,TRBV15,TGTGCCACCAGCAGAGTGCGAGGAAATGAGCAGTTCTTC,CATSRVRGNEQFF
-,TRBJ2-5,-,TRBV19,TGTGCCAGTAGTATAGGAGTGACACCTCAAGAGACCCAGTACTTC,CASSIGVTPQETQYF
-,TRBJ2-5,-,TRBV15,TGTGCCACCAGCAGAGATGGCCGGGGGGGGACAGGGCTGGAGACCCAGTACTTC,CATSRDGRGGTGLETQYF